The clone carrying this T cell receptor beta chain was observed a single time. This entry is derived from a study of blood T cell repertoires in COVID-19. At the level of the study: Samples representing acute and convalescent COVID-19 were sourced from the United States, Italy and Spain. Sources were T cells, B-cell-depleted T cells, or PBMCs; the material itself was cDNA or gDNA.

CDR3 length equals 15 residues. The V gene lost 7 bases and the J gene lost 5 bases, with 17 bases spanning the gap. Germline loops: CDR1 LGHNA, CDR2 YNFKEQ. Original handling: The assay estimated nucleated cells by amplifying reference gene primers. Clones were sequenced by immunoSEQ multiplex PCR, and TCRdb holds only the in-frame ones, with some missing. Clone size and the V and J calls come from that table; the DNA yielded D and trimming. The profile shows roughly 120,000 clones, roughly nine tenths of them singletons. Sequenced input: peripheral blood. This receptor was obtained from a man aged 65 to 79 who had recovered from COVID-19. The chain has TRBV4-2 and TRBJ1-4; D might be TRBD1 (6 bases). CDR3 loop: CASTKSNRVNEKLFF. For the CDR3, the DNA is TGTGCCAGCACCAAGTCTAACAGGGTCAATGAAAAACTGTTTTTT.